One and the same sample provided the 16 T cell receptor beta chains below, sequenced in a study of T cell clonality in common variable immunodeficiency. Sequencing used immunoSEQ multiplex PCR; TCRdb keeps in-frame clones, though not all of them. This sample carries 35,000 to 45,000 clones, none of them present only once. The sequenced material came from peripheral blood mononuclear cells. The receptors were sampled from a person between 18 and 75 years old in good health.

This clone turned up a few times. Read coverage stops 3 residues before the CDR3 terminus; the germline J gene supplies the remainder. The chain carries TRBV5-1 and TRBJ2-7, with 15 positions matching TRBD2. This CDR3 contains 19 residues. Trimming took 3 bases from V and 2 from J; bases not matched to a gene: 12. Germline V gene data show CDR1 as SGHRS and CDR2 as YFSETQ. The sequenced CDR3 bases are TGCGCCAGCAGCTGGGTAACCGGGACTAGCGGGGGGTATGCCTACGAG. Amino acid sequence: CASSWVTGTSGGYAYE. The entire CDR3 sequence reads CASSWVTGTSGGYAYEQYF.

This clone was detected only a few times. The read stops 3 residues short of the end of the CDR3; the missing end is completed from the germline J gene. This chain links TRBV10-3 with TRBJ2-1; tentatively, D is TRBD1 (5 bases). V lost 2 bases and J 6 bases, leaving 11 bases between the germline ends. Looked up from germline, CDR1 is ENHRY and CDR2 is SYGVKD. This CDR3 comprises 14 residues. Here the CDR3 reads CAISETSGPNEQFF. The part of the CDR3 DNA that was read is TGTGCCATCAGTGAGACTTCAGGGCCCAATGAG.

This clone was observed many times. Mismatch with germline at one junction end may stem from a read error. The read halts 3 residues ahead of the CDR3 end, with the missing end drawn from the germline J gene. The sample has other DNA sequences that encode this CDR3 too. V and J are TRBV6-1 and TRBJ2-1; possibly TRBD2 for D (6 bases). In germline, CDR1 is MNHNS, CDR2 SASEGT. The CDR3 totals 16 residues. The DNA read from the CDR3 is TGTGCCAGTAGTGAAATTGGGGGGAGTCTTTACAATGAG. As protein: CASSEIGGSLYNE. The whole CDR3 region reads CASSEIGGSLYNEQFF.

This clone was seen repeatedly, ten times or more. The sequence runs out 3 residues before the end of the CDR3; the remainder is reconstructed from the germline J gene. This rearrangement joins TRBV6-1 to TRBJ2-7, with TRBD2 matching over 11 bases. In germline, CDR1 is MNHNS, CDR2 SASEGT. The CDR3 contains 15 residues. J lost 5 bases, V lost 3 bases, and 6 bases had no gene match. This chain's CDR3 is CASSDSGGAIHEQYF. The sequenced CDR3 bases are TGTGCCAGCAGTGATAGCGGGGGGGCCATCCACGAG.

At least ten counts were recorded for this clone. The read terminates 3 residues before the CDR3 end, so the remaining end is supplied by the germline J gene. The chain combines TRBV5-6 with TRBJ1-2; D gene ambiguous. V was pared by 6 bases and J by 6 bases, with 9 bases between. The CDR3 has 11 amino acids. Germline V lookup: CDR1 SGHDT, CDR2 YYEEEE. The CDR3 loop is CASIKGDGYTF. The CDR3 bases that were read are TGTGCCAGCATCAAGGGTGATGGC.

This clone was recorded at least ten times. CDR3 DNA, as far as it was read: TGTGCCAGCAGTCCAGGGGCGGGACTACTTATTTACGAG. Its translation: CASSPGAGLLIYE. The full CDR3 protein is CASSPGAGLLIYEQYF. The V call is TRBV12-3 or TRBV12-4, the J call TRBJ2-7; perhaps TRBD2 as D (7 bases). The read halts 3 residues ahead of the CDR3 end, with the missing end drawn from the germline J gene. CDR3 length: 16 amino acids. V was clipped by 5 bases and J by 4 bases, with 21 bases between them.

The table lists this clone with many counts. The read ends 3 residues early relative to the CDR3; the germline J gene fills the gap. V usage is TRBV20-1 and J usage is TRBJ2-7; TRBD1 matches 7 bases. Germline V gene data show CDR1 as DFQATT and CDR2 as SNEGSKA (reference sequence). J gave up 2 bases and V 3 bases, and 4 bases lay outside the gene matches. This CDR3 contains 13 residues. The sequenced CDR3 bases are TGCAGTGCTAGTCGGGACAGTACCTACGAG. Its protein product is CSASRDSTYE. The whole CDR3 reads CSASRDSTYEQYF.

This clone has ten or more counts. The sequence runs out 3 residues before the end of the CDR3; the remainder is reconstructed from the germline J gene. This chain joins TRBV19 and TRBJ1-1; TRBD1 agrees at 7 bases. The CDR3 is made up of 13 amino acids. Germline CDR1 is LNHDA and CDR2 is SQIVND (reference sequence). The covered CDR3 bases are TGTGCCAGTAGTATAGGACAGGGCCGAGAA. Translation gives CASSIGQGRE. The CDR3 in full is CASSIGQGREAFF.

The table lists this clone with many counts. Coverage ceases 3 residues before the CDR3 finishes, and the germline J gene fills in the end. The chain recombines TRBV6-4 with TRBJ1-1; 9 bases fit TRBD1. In germline, CDR1 is MRHNA, CDR2 SNTAGT. V lost 4 bases, J lost 3 bases, and 6 bases stayed unmatched. CDR3 size: 15 residues. CDR3 loop: CASSATGGEDTEAFF. Partial CDR3 DNA: TGTGCCAGCAGTGCCACAGGGGGCGAGGACACTGAA.

In this sample, this clone turned up many times. The CDR3 region is CASSSTGVTYEQYF. The CDR3 bases that were read are TGTGCCAGCAGCTCCACAGGGGTTACCTACGAG. The chain employs TRBV16 and TRBJ2-7; TRBD1 agrees at 7 bases. The read halts 3 residues ahead of the CDR3 end, with the missing end drawn from the germline J gene. Germline V CDR1 and CDR2: KGHSY, FQNENV. J lost 2 bases, V lost 5 bases, and 6 bases had no gene match. CDR3 size: 14 residues.

The table lists this clone with many counts. The read is 3 residues too short to cover the CDR3 end, so that end is filled in from the germline J gene. This chain links TRBV4-1 with TRBJ2-3; D is perhaps TRBD1 (5 bases). This CDR3 is 15 amino acids long. Germline V CDR1 and CDR2: MGHRA, YSYEKL. Trimming shortened V by 2 bases and J by 6 bases, and 15 bases separated the two germline ends. The sequenced CDR3 bases are TGCGCCAGCAGCCAAATGGACAAAACCTCTGATACG. It translates to CASSQMDKTSDT. The full CDR3 is CASSQMDKTSDTQYF.

At least ten counts were recorded for this clone. CDR3 DNA (partial): TGTGCCAGTAGTATCCTACCGGACAGGGGAACTGAA. Translating it yields CASSILPDRGTE. The whole CDR3 protein is CASSILPDRGTEAFF. The chain links TRBV19 to TRBJ1-1, with TRBD1 matching 9 bases. Sequencing ends 3 residues short of the CDR3 end; the germline J gene provides the rest. The germline gives CDR1 LNHDA, CDR2 SQIVND (reference sequence). Trimming took 3 bases from V and 5 from J; bases not matched to a gene: 7. The length of the CDR3 is 15 residues. Full variable domain (rest looked up from reference TRBV19 and TRBJ1-1): DGGITQSPKYLFRKEGQNVTLSCEQNLNHDAMYWYRQDPGQGLRLIYYSQIVNDFQKGDIAEGYSVSREKKESFPLTVTSAQKNPTAFYLCASSILPDRGTEAFFGQGTRLTVV.

This clone was counted at least ten times. The CDR3 is cut off 3 residues early in the read; its end comes from the germline J gene. This chain joins TRBV18 and TRBJ1-2, with D possibly matching TRBD1 (5 bases). Germline-derived CDR1 and CDR2 are KGHSH and LQKENI. CDR3 length: 15 residues. V shed 3 bases and J shed 0 bases, with 11 bases lying between them. This CDR3 is CASSPRQNANYGYTF. The sequenced CDR3 bases are TGTGCCAGCTCACCGAGACAGAATGCTAACTATGGC.

This clone was picked up many times. The read is 3 residues too short to cover the CDR3 end, so that end is filled in from the germline J gene. The V call is TRBV29-1, the J call TRBJ1-1, with a possible D match to TRBD1 (6 bases). The V and J ends lost 5 bases and 0 bases respectively, with 10 bases between them. The CDR3 has 13 amino acids. Looked up from germline, CDR1 is SQVTM and CDR2 is ANQGSEA. The sequenced part of the CDR3 DNA is TGCAGCGTTAGGGGGGGGATGAACACTGAA. Translation: CSVRGGMNTE. The CDR3 reads in full as CSVRGGMNTEAFF.

This clone appeared many times. The observed sequence ends 3 residues before the CDR3 terminus, with the missing tail filled in from the germline J gene. This sequence joins TRBV7-6 and TRBJ2-5, with a tentative D call TRBD2 (5 bases). Germline values: CDR1 SGHVS, CDR2 FNYEAQ. The V end lost 2 bases, the J end lost 3 bases, and 19 bases lay between the germline ends. The CDR3 totals 17 residues. CDR3 region: CASSLLSVQAEEETQYF. The sequenced part of the CDR3 DNA is TGTGCCAGCAGCTTACTTTCCGTTCAAGCGGAAGAAGAGACC.

This clone was observed many times. The CDR3 extends 3 residues past the end of the read, so its final part is completed from the germline J gene. V and J are TRBV12-3 or TRBV12-4 and TRBJ2-7, with 10 nucleotides matching TRBD2. J gave up 0 bases and V 0 bases, and 5 bases lay outside the gene matches. The CDR3 runs to 17 residues. The sequenced part of the CDR3 DNA is TGTGCCAGCAGTTTAGCGGGACTAGCGCTTACCTCCTACGAG. The encoded protein is CASSLAGLALTSYE. The full CDR3 sequence reads CASSLAGLALTSYEQYF.